A single sample is the source of the 32 T cell receptor beta chains below, sequenced in a study of cytotoxic CD8 clonotypes in ibrutinib-treated CLL. Using immunoSEQ multiplex PCR, the repertoire was profiled, and TCRdb retains in-frame clones only, with some absent. The sample holds approximately 350,000 clones; roughly 70% are singletons and the top ten take about 5.9%. Source: PBMCs, taken after 36 months of ibrutinib treatment. The receptors were sampled from a human donor with chronic lymphocytic leukemia.

The rearrangement links TRBV10-3 to TRBJ2-3; D ambiguous. CDR3 length: 13 amino acids. The V gene's germline CDR1 is ENHRY and CDR2 SYGVKD. V dropped 7 bases and J dropped 6 bases, with 14 bases sitting between them. The CDR3 DNA follows: TGTGCCATCACCGCCCAGATGGGGGATACGCAGTATTTT. It encodes CAITAQMGDTQYF.

The gene calls are TRBV6-6 and TRBJ1-2; no firm D call. Germline CDR1 and CDR2: MNHNY and SVGAGI (reference sequence). V was pared by 10 bases and J by 4 bases, with 10 bases between. The CDR3 contains 11 residues. The CDR3 coding sequence is TGTGCCAACCGGCCTCTCTATGGCTACACCTTC. It translates to CANRPLYGYTF.

The chain combines TRBV5-1 with TRBJ2-7; 7 bases map to TRBD1. Trimming removed 4 bases from V and 0 bases from J; junction bases left unmatched: 4. The CDR3 loop spans 14 amino acids. CDR1 and CDR2 (germline): SGHRS, YFSETQ. The CDR3 reads CASSVTGSSYEQYF. CDR3 sequence (DNA): TGCGCCAGCAGCGTGACAGGGAGCTCCTACGAGCAGTACTTC.

The chain joins TRBV11-3 to TRBJ2-3; unclear D gene. V dropped 2 bases and J dropped 6 bases, with 9 bases sitting between them. Germline V lookup: CDR1 SGHNT, CDR2 YENEEA. The CDR3 runs 13 residues. The CDR3 spells CASSLSISDTQYF. Written as DNA, the CDR3 is TGTGCCAGCAGCTTAAGTATATCTGATACGCAGTATTTT.

The chain recombines TRBV28 with TRBJ2-5; 10 bases align to TRBD2. With 2 bases clipped from V and 4 bases from J, the junction kept 4 bases outside the gene matches. Germline CDR1 is MDHEN and CDR2 is SYDVKM. CDR3 size: 15 residues. DNA for the CDR3: TGTGCCAGCAGTTTACCTAGCGGGAGTAGAGAGACCCAGTACTTC. This translates into CASSLPSGSRETQYF.

This clone was recorded a few times. The rearrangement uses TRBV20-1 and TRBJ2-1; no clear D gene. Germline V gives CDR1 DFQATT, CDR2 SNEGSKA (reference sequence). CDR3 length equals 11 residues. Trimming took off 0 bases at V and 10 bases at J, with 7 bases between the two ends. The CDR3 sequence is CSARDLGEQFF. The CDR3 bases are TGCAGTGCTAGAGATTTGGGGGAGCAGTTCTTC.

In its sample, this clone was seen a few times. The V call is TRBV6-1, the J call TRBJ2-3; D unclear. The CDR3 is 14 residues long. CDR1 and CDR2 from the germline V gene are MNHNS and SASEGT. The V end was cut by 3 bases, the J end by 1 base, with 8 bases between. This chain's CDR3 is CASSEGSGTDTQYF. The CDR3 nucleotides read TGTGCCAGCAGTGAGGGATCGGGCACAGATACGCAGTATTTT.

This clone was found once. The V call is TRBV10-1, the J call TRBJ2-3; tentatively, D is TRBD2 (5 bases). This CDR3 has 14 residues. V was clipped by 4 bases and J by 2 bases, with 10 bases between them. CDR1 is WNHNN, CDR2 SYGVQD, per germline (reference sequence). CDR3 nucleotides: TGCGCCAGCAGTGCTGGGGAGTTCACAGATACGCAGTATTTT. It is translated as CASSAGEFTDTQYF.

This chain uses TRBV6-5 with TRBJ1-1; D is ambiguous. Trimming removed 6 bases at V and 3 bases at J, with 11 bases between. Germline V lookup: CDR1 MNHEY, CDR2 SVGAGI. The CDR3 is 13 residues long. CDR3: CASRVYVDTEAFF. The CDR3 DNA reads as TGTGCCAGCAGGGTCTACGTGGACACTGAAGCTTTCTTT.

This clone has just a few counts. The V and J genes are TRBV6-1 and TRBJ2-5; 10 nucleotides agree with TRBD1. The CDR3 extends over 15 amino acids. V shed 6 bases, J shed 5 bases, and the junction held 9 bases outside the gene matches. The germline V gene has CDR1 MNHNS and CDR2 SASEGT. CDR3 amino acids: CASSLGTGDGETQYF. CDR3 bases: TGTGCCAGCAGCCTGGGGACAGGGGACGGGGAGACCCAGTACTTC.

The V and J genes are TRBV7-6 and TRBJ2-3; 7 bases fit TRBD1. Germline CDR1 SGHVS, CDR2 FNYEAQ. The J segment lost 8 bases and the V segment lost 5 bases, leaving 13 bases of the junction unmatched. The CDR3 extends over 15 amino acids. The CDR3 DNA reads TGTGCCAGCAGCCTGAGGACAGGTCCTAGGGGTACGCAGTATTTT. Translation gives CASSLRTGPRGTQYF.

The rearrangement links TRBV6-5 to TRBJ1-2, with TRBD1 as a possible D gene (6 bases). CDR1 MNHEY and CDR2 SVGAGI come from the germline V gene. Deletions cut 0 bases from V and 1 base from J, with 6 bases between. The CDR3 is 14 amino acids. The CDR3 region has the DNA TGTGCCAGCAGTTACTCGGACAGTAACTATGGCTACACCTTC. Its translation is CASSYSDSNYGYTF.

The CDR3: CASSRPTDGEKLFF. In DNA form, the CDR3 reads TGTGCCAGTAGTAGACCAACGGACGGTGAAAAACTGTTTTTT. The chain joins TRBV19 to TRBJ1-4; D unclear. From germline, CDR1 is LNHDA and CDR2 SQIVND (reference sequence). V was clipped by 4 bases and J by 7 bases, with 13 bases between them. CDR3 length equals 14 residues.

This sequence joins TRBV5-6 and TRBJ2-7, with 14 bases fitting TRBD2. Germline loops: CDR1 SGHDT, CDR2 YYEEEE. The CDR3 length is 18 residues. Germline trimming cut 0 bases from V and 2 bases from J; bases unmatched to any gene: 7. The CDR3 DNA follows: TGTGCCAGCAGCTTGGTTTGGACTAGCGGGAGGCTACCCTACGAGCAGTACTTC. Translating it yields CASSLVWTSGRLPYEQYF.

This clone was observed a single time. The rearrangement links TRBV5-1 to TRBJ2-7, with TRBD2 matching 15 bases. The germline V gene encodes CDR1 SGHRS and CDR2 YFSETQ. This CDR3 comprises 19 residues. J was trimmed by 3 bases and V by 3 bases; bases with no gene match: 13. CDR3 nucleotide sequence: TGCGCCAGCAGCTGGGGGCCCGGGACTAGCGGGGGGCCCCGCTACGAGCAGTACTTC. This gives the protein CASSWGPGTSGGPRYEQYF.

J is TRBJ1-6 and V is TRBV9; 7 bases map to TRBD1. V lost 4 bases and J lost 10; bases outside the gene matches: 8. Germline V gene lookup returns CDR1 SGDLS and CDR2 YYNGEE. The CDR3 runs 14 residues. Written as DNA, the CDR3 is TGTGCCAGCAGCCCTACAGGGGCTACATCACCCCTCCACTTT. Encoded protein: CASSPTGATSPLHF.

J is TRBJ2-2 and V is TRBV18, with D perhaps TRBD2 (5 bases). Per germline, CDR1 KGHSH and CDR2 LQKENI. With 2 bases removed from V and 6 bases from J, the gap between germline ends came to 16 bases. The CDR3 loop spans 16 amino acids. CDR3: CASSPALRATPGELFF. The CDR3 DNA sequence: TGTGCCAGCTCACCAGCACTGAGGGCAACGCCCGGGGAGCTGTTTTTT.

The chain combines TRBV2 with TRBJ2-7, with D tentatively TRBD1 or TRBD2 (5 bases each). The germline V gene encodes CDR1 SNHLY and CDR2 FYNNEI. V was clipped by 6 bases and J by 4 bases, with 10 bases between them. The length of the CDR3 is 12 residues. CDR3 in amino acids: CASSWGSYEQYF. CDR3 DNA sequence: TGTGCCAGCAGCTGGGGGTCTTACGAGCAGTACTTC.

CDR3 bases: TGCGCCAGCAGCTCCGGAGGGGGGGTTACGCAGTATTTT. Protein: CASSSGGGVTQYF. This chain joins TRBV5-1 and TRBJ2-3, with D perhaps TRBD2 (7 bases). The CDR3 length is 13 residues. CDR1 is SGHRS and CDR2 is YFSETQ in the germline V gene. V dropped 3 bases and J dropped 8 bases, with 13 bases sitting between them.

The chain is built from TRBV9 and TRBJ1-1; no firm D call. V was cut by 0 bases and J by 1 base, with 7 bases left in between. The V gene's germline CDR1 is SGDLS and CDR2 YYNGEE. The CDR3 sequence is 14 residues long. CDR3: CASSVGAQNTEAFF. CDR3 in DNA: TGTGCCAGCAGCGTAGGAGCCCAGAACACTGAAGCTTTCTTT. Variable domain in full (rest from reference TRBV9 and TRBJ1-1): DSGVTQTPKHLITATGQRVTLRCSPRSGDLSVYWYQQSLDQGLQFLIQYYNGEERAKGNILERFSAQQFPDLHSELNLSSLELGDSALYFCASSVGAQNTEAFFGQGTRLTVV.

This chain links TRBV27 with TRBJ2-5; a possible D gene is TRBD2 (6 bases). Germline loops: CDR1 MNHEY, CDR2 SMNVEV (reference sequence). V lost 11 bases and J lost 7, with 14 bases in between. This CDR3 contains 11 residues. The CDR3 is CACGGSGTQYF. CDR3 coding DNA: TGTGCCTGCGGAGGGTCAGGGACCCAGTACTTC.

The J gene is TRBJ1-2, the V gene TRBV15; D perhaps matches TRBD1 (6 bases). Trimming took 5 bases from V and 3 from J, leaving 19 bases between them. The length of the CDR3 is 16 residues. The germline gives CDR1 LNHNV, CDR2 YYDKDF (reference sequence). The CDR3 here is CATSEDPGGRDYGYTF. In DNA form, the CDR3 reads TGTGCCACCAGCGAGGACCCCGGGGGGCGCGACTATGGCTACACCTTC. Drawing the rest from reference TRBV15 and TRBJ1-2, the complete variable domain is DAMVIQNPRYQVTQFGKPVTLSCSQTLNHNVMYWYQQKSSQAPKLLFHYYDKDFNNEADTPDNFQSRRPNTSFCFLDIRSPGLGDTAMYLCATSEDPGGRDYGYTFGSGTRLTVV.

The V and J genes are TRBV18 and TRBJ2-7; D unclear. This CDR3 is built from 14 residues. Germline V CDR1 and CDR2: KGHSH, LQKENI. The V and J ends lost 1 base and 0 bases respectively, with 7 bases between them. The CDR3 protein is CASSPQLSSYEQYF. The CDR3 coding sequence is TGTGCCAGCTCACCACAGTTGAGCTCCTACGAGCAGTACTTC.

This clone was observed once. The sample contains more than one DNA sequence encoding this CDR3. The CDR3, as DNA: TGTGCCAGTAGTATAAGGGGGCCCGGCAATGAGCAGTTCTTC. It translates to CASSIRGPGNEQFF. The gene calls are TRBV19 and TRBJ2-1, with 7 bases fitting TRBD1. J gave up 6 bases and V 2 bases, and 4 bases lay outside the gene matches. Per the germline V gene, CDR1 is LNHDA and CDR2 is SQIVND (reference sequence). CDR3 length: 14 amino acids.

V is TRBV4-3 and J is TRBJ2-7, with D perhaps TRBD2 (6 bases). This CDR3 has 17 residues. Trimming took off 1 base at V and 1 base at J, with 17 bases between the two ends. Germline V gene lookup returns CDR1 LGHNA and CDR2 YSLEER. The CDR3 DNA follows: TGCGCCAGCAGCCAAGTTGTGTTTGGGGGGACGTCCTACGAGCAGTACTTC. Its translation is CASSQVVFGGTSYEQYF.

The rearrangement uses TRBV11-2 and TRBJ2-3, with D hard to call. V gave up 4 bases and J gave up 3 bases, with 14 bases separating them. The length of the CDR3 is 15 residues. Germline-derived CDR1 and CDR2 are SGHAT and FQNNGV. CDR3 bases: TGTGCCAGCAGCTCCAGTCACTACGGAACAGATACGCAGTATTTT. The encoded protein is CASSSSHYGTDTQYF. Filled out from reference TRBV11-2 and TRBJ2-3, the complete variable domain reads EAGVAQSPRYKIIEKRQSVAFWCNPISGHATLYWYQQILGQGPKLLIQFQNNGVVDDSQLPKDRFSAERLKGVDSTLKIQPAKLEDSAVYLCASSSSHYGTDTQYFGPGTRLTVL.

The rearrangement links TRBV2 to TRBJ1-5, with TRBD1 matching 7 bases. After removal of 4 bases from V and 4 bases from J, the junction contained 4 bases not matched to a gene. CDR1 is SNHLY and CDR2 is FYNNEI in the germline V gene. The CDR3 spans 14 residues. The CDR3 spells CASSVDRVNQPQHF. DNA of the CDR3: TGTGCCAGCAGTGTAGACAGGGTAAATCAGCCCCAGCATTTT.

This chain connects TRBV10-3 to TRBJ1-1; D not resolved. The CDR3 totals 14 residues. V dropped 3 bases and J dropped 0 bases, with 8 bases sitting between them. Germline loops: CDR1 ENHRY, CDR2 SYGVKD. CDR3 protein: CAISELNMNTEAFF. The CDR3 nucleotides are TGTGCCATCAGTGAATTGAACATGAACACTGAAGCTTTCTTT.

The CDR3 region has the DNA TGCAGCGTTGCGTCGTCCAGGCTGAATGAAAAACTGTTTTTT. Its translation is CSVASSRLNEKLFF. The chain links TRBV29-1 to TRBJ1-4, with D unresolved. Trimming took 4 bases from V and 5 from J, leaving 14 bases between them. The CDR3 consists of 14 residues. In germline, CDR1 is SQVTM, CDR2 ANQGSEA.

The chain uses TRBV29-1 and TRBJ2-7; 9 positions match TRBD2. Trimming removed 4 bases from V and 2 bases from J; junction bases left unmatched: 6. The CDR3 totals 14 residues. Germline CDR1 is SQVTM and CDR2 is ANQGSEA. The CDR3 DNA reads TGCAGCGTTGTAGCGACTAGCGGACCCTACGAGCAGTACTTC. Protein product: CSVVATSGPYEQYF.

The V and J genes are TRBV5-1 and TRBJ1-1; tentatively, D is TRBD1 (6 bases). Trimming pared 7 bases from V and 1 base from J, leaving 14 bases between. Germline V gives CDR1 SGHRS, CDR2 YFSETQ. CDR3 length equals 14 residues. This CDR3 reads CASGGGAPNTEAFF. CDR3 bases: TGCGCCAGCGGCGGGGGGGCGCCGAACACTGAAGCTTTCTTT.

The genes are TRBV9 and TRBJ2-2; weak D call: TRBD2 (5 bases). Looked up from germline, CDR1 is SGDLS and CDR2 is YYNGEE. CDR3 length: 16 residues. The V and J ends lost 0 bases and 8 bases respectively, with 17 bases between them. The CDR3 is CASSVESEGWLGELFF. CDR3 bases: TGTGCCAGCAGCGTAGAGAGCGAGGGATGGTTGGGGGAGCTGTTTTTT.